Reported below is one T cell receptor beta chain. This sample stems from a study of blood T cell repertoires in COVID-19. The overall study: The analysed material was cDNA or gDNA that came from T cells, B-cell-depleted T cells, or PBMCs.

The table came from immunoSEQ multiplex PCR; TCRdb's copy has only in-frame clones and leaves some out. The data show under 250,000 clones, 80% to 90% seen once. Trimming took 4 bases from V and 6 from J; bases not matched to a gene: 14. Germline V gene data show CDR1 as SQVTM and CDR2 as ANQGSEA. The CDR3 runs to 15 residues. The receptor comes from a man aged 45-65 years who had recovered from COVID-19. Sequenced sample: peripheral blood. The rearrangement joins TRBV29-1 to TRBJ1-2; 7 bases fit TRBD1. This chain's CDR3 is CSVAPPGTVGDGYTF. CDR3 sequence (DNA): TGCAGCGTTGCCCCGCCCGGGACAGTCGGCGATGGCTACACCTTC.